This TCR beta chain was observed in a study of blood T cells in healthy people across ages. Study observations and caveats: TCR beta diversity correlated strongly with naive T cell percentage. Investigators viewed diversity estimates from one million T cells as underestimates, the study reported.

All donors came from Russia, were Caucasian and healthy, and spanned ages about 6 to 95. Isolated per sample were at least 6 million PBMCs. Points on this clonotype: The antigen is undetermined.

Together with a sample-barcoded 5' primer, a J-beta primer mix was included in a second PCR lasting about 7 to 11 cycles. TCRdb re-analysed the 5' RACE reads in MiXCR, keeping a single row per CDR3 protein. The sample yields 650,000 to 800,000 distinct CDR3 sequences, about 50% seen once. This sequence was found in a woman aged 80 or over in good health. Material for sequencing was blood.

This CDR3 is CASSLGGQGYNEQYF. CDR3 DNA sequence: TGTGCCAGCAGTTTAGGGGGACAGGGGTACAATGAGCAGTACTTC. J is TRBJ2-7 and V is TRBV27, with TRBD1 matching 10 bases. V was pared by 2 bases and J by 7 bases, with 8 bases of the junction left unmatched. Germline CDR1 and CDR2: MNHEY and SMNVEV (reference sequence). The CDR3 contains 15 residues.